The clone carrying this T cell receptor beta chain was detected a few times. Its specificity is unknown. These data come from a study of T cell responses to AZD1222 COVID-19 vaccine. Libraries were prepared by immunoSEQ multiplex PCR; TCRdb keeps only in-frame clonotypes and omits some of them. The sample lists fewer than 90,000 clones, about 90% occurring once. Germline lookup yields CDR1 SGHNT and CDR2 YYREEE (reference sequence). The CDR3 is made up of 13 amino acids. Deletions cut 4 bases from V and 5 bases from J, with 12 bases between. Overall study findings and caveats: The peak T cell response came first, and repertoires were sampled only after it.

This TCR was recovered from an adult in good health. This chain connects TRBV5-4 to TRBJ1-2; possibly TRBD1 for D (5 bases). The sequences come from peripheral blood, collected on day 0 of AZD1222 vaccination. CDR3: CASSRDRRYGYTF. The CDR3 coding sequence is TGTGCCAGCAGCCGGGACCGACGTTATGGCTACACCTTC. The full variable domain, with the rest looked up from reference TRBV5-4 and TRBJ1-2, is ETGVTQSPTHLIKTRGQQVTLRCSSQSGHNTVSWYQQALGQGPQFIFQYYREEENGRGNFPPRFSGLQFPNYSSELNVNALELDDSALYLCASSRDRRYGYTFGSGTRLTVV.